Listed below are T cell receptor beta chains from one sample, sequenced in a study of cytomegalovirus exposure and HLA in healthy donors. The method was immunoSEQ multiplex PCR; TCRdb's version includes in-frame clones alone and lacks a portion of them. The sample carries about 160,000 clones, about 90% recorded once. Sequencing input: PBMCs. The receptors shown here come from a young woman in good health and CMV-seropositive. Each CDR3 is given without its conserved first and last residue. D genes are given only for firm matches.

d_gene	v_gene	j_gene	CDR3aa
-	TRBV2	TRBJ2-5	ASSHGTGGETQY
TRBD2	TRBV5-1	TRBJ2-7	ASSPPSGRTYEQY
-	TRBV7-8	TRBJ2-7	ASSLYAQDYEQY
TRBD1	TRBV7-6	TRBJ1-4	ASSTFTLTGGIGEKLF
TRBD2	TRBV2	TRBJ2-3	ASSEIRAGGEDTQY
TRBD1	TRBV30	TRBJ1-1	AWSKGGTVEAF
-	TRBV15	TRBJ2-2	ATSRDLSGELF
-	TRBV6-1	TRBJ1-2	ASSTTDTYGYT
-	TRBV5-6	TRBJ2-4	ASSLYSIAEFAKNIQY
TRBD1	TRBV2	TRBJ2-7	ATGQGARDEQY
-	TRBV30	TRBJ1-5	AWTGQSNQPQH
-	TRBV5-1	TRBJ1-3	ASSLASGNTIY
TRBD1	TRBV2	TRBJ2-5	ASSEGRGTFGETQY
TRBD1	TRBV15	TRBJ2-7	ATSRPTKGATYEQY